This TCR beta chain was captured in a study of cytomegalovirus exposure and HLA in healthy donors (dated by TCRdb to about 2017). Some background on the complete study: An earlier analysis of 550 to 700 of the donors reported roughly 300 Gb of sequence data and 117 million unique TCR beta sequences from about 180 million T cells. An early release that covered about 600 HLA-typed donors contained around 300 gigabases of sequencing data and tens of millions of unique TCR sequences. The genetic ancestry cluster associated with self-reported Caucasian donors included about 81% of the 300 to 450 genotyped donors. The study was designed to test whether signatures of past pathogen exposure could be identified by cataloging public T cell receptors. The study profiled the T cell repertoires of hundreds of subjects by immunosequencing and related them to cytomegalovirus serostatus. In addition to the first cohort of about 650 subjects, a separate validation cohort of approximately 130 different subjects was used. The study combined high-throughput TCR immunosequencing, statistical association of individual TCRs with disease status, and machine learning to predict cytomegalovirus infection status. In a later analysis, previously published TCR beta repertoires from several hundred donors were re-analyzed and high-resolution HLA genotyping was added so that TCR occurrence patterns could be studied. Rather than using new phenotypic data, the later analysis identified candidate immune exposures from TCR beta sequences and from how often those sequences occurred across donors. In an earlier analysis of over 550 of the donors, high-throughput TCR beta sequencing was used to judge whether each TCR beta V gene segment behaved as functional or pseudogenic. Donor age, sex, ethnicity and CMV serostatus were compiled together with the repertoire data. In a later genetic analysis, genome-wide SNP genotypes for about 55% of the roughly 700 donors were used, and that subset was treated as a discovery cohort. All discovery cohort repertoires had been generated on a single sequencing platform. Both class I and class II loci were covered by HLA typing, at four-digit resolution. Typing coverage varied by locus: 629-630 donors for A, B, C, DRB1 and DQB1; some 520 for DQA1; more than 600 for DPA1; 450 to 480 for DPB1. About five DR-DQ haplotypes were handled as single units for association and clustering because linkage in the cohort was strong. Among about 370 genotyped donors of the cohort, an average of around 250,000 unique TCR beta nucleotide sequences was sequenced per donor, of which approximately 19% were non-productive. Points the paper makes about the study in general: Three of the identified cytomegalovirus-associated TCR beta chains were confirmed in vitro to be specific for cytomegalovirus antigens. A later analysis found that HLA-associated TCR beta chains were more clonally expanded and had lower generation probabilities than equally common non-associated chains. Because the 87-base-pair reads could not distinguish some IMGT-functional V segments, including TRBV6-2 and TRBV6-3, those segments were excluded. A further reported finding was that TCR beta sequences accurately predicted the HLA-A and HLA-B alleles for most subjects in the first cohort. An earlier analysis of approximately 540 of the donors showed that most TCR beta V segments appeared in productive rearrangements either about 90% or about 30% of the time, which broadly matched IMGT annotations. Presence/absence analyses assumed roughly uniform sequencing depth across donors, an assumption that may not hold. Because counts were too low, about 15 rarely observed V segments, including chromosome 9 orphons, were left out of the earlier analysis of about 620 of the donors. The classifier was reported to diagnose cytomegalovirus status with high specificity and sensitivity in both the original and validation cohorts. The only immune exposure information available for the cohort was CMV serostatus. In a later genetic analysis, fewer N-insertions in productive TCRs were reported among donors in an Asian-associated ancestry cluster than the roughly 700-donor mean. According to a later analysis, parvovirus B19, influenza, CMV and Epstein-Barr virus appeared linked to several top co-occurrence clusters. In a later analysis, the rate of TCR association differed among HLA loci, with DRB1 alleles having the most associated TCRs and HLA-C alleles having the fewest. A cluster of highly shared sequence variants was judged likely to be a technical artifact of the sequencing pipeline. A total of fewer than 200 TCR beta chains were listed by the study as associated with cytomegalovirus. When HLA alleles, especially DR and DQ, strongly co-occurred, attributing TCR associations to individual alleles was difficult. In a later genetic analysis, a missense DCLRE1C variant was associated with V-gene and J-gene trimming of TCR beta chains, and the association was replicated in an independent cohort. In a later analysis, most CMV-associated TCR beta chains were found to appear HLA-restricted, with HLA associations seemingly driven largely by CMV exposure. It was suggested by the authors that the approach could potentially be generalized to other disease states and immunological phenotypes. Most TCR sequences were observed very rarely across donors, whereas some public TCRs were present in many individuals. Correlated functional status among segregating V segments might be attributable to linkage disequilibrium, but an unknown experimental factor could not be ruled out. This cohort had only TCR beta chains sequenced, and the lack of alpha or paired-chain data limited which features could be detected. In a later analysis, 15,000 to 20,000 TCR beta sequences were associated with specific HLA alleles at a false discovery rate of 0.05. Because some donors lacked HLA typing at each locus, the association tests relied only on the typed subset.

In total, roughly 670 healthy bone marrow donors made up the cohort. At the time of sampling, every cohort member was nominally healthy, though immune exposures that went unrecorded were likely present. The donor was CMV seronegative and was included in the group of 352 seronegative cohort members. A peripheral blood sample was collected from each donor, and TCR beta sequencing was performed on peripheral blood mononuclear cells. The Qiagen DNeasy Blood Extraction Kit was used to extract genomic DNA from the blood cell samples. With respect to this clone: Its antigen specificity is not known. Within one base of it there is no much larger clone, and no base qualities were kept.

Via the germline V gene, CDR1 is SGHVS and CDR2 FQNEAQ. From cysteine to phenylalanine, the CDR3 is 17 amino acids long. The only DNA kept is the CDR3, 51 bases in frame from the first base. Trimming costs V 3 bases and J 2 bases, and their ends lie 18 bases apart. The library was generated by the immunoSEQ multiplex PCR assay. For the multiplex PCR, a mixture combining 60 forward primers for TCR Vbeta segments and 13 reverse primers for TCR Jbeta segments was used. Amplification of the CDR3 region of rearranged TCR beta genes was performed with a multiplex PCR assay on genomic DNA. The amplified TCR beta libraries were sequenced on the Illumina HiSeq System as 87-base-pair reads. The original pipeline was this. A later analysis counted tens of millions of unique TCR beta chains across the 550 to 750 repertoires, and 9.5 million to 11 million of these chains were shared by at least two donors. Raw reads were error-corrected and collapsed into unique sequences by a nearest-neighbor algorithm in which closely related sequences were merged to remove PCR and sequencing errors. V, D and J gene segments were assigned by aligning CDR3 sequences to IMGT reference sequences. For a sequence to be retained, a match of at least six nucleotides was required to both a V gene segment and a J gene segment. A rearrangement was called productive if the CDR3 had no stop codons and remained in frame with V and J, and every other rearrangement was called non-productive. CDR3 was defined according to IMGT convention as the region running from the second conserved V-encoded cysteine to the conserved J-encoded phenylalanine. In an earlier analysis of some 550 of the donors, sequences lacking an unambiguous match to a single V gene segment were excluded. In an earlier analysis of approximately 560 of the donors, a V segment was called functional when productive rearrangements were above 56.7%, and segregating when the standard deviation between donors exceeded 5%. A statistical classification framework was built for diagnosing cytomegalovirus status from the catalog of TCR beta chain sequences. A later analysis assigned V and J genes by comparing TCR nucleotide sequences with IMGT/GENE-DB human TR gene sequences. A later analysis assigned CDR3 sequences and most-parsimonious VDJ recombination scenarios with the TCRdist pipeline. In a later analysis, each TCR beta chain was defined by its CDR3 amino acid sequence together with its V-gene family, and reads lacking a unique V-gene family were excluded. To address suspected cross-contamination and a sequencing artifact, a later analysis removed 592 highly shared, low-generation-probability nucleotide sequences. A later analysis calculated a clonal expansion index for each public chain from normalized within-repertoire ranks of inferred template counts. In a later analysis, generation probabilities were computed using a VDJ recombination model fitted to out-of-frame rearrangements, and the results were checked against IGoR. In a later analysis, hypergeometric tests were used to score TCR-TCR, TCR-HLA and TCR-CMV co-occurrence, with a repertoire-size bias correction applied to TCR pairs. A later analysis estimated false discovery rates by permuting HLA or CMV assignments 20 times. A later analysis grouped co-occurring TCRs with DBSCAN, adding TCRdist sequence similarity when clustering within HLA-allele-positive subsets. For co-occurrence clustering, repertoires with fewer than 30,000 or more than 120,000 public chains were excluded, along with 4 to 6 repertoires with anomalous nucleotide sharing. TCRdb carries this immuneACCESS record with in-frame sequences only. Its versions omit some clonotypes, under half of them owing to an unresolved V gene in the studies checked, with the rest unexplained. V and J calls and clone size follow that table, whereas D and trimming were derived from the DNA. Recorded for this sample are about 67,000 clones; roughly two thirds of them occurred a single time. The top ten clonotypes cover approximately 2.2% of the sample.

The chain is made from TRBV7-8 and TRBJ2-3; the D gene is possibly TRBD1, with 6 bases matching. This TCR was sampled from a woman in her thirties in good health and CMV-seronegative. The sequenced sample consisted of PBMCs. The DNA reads TGTGCCAGCAGCTTGACCCCCCGGACAGCCTACACAGATACGCAGTATTTT. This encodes CASSLTPRTAYTDTQYF.